This T cell receptor (beta chain) was sequenced during a study of molecular identifiers for immune sequencing clone quantification. Using its own MiXCR run on the PCR reads, TCRdb lists one record per CDR3 protein. Among over 600,000 distinct CDR3 sequences listed, less than 20% were seen once. Notes on the study in general: Barcode-sharing identical TCR molecules could underestimate highly expanded clone sizes.

This CDR3 is 15 amino acids long. In germline, CDR1 is MGHRA, CDR2 YSYEKL. V was pared by 0 bases and J by 4 bases, with 12 bases between. This clonotype was observed at least ten times. Its antigen is as yet unknown. The specimen was naive CD8+ T cells from blood, with Jurkat cell RNA spiked in. Documented subset: FACS-sorted CD8+CD4-CCR7+CD45RA+ naive T cells. V gene TRBV4-1 combines with J gene TRBJ1-2; D gene uncertain. This receptor was taken from a human donor in good health. Some libraries in this study had Jurkat cell RNA spiked in. CDR3 sequence: CASSQDGSSFYGYTF. The DNA for the CDR3 is TGCGCCAGCAGCCAAGATGGGAGCAGCTTCTATGGCTACACCTTC.